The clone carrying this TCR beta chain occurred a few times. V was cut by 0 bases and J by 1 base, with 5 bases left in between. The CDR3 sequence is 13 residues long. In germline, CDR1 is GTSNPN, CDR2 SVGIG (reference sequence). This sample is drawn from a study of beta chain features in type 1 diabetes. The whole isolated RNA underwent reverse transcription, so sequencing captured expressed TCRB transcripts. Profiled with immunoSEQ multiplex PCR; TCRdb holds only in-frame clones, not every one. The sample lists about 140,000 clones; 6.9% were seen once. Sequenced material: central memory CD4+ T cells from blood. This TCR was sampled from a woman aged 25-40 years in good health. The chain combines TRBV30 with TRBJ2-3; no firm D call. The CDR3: CAWSVGGTDTQYF. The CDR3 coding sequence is TGTGCCTGGAGTGTAGGAGGCACAGATACGCAGTATTTT. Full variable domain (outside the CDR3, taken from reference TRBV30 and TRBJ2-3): SQTIHQWPATLVQPVGSPLSLECTVEGTSNPNLYWYRQAAGRGLQLLFYSVGIGQISSEVPQNLSASRPQDRQFILSSKKLLLSDSGFYLCAWSVGGTDTQYFGPGTRLTVL.